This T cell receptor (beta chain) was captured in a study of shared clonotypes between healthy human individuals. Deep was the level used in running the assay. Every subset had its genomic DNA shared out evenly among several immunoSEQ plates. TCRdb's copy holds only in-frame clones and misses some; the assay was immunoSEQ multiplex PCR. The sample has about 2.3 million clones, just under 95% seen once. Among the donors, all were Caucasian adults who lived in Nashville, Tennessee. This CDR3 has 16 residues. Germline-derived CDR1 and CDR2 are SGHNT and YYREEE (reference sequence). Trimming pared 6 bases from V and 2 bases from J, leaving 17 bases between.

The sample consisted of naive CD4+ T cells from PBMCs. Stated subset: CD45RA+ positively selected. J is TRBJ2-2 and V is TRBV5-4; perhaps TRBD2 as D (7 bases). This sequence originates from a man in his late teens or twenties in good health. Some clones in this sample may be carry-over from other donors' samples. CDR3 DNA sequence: TGTGCCAGCATTGCGGGAGTAGGGGGAAACACCGGGGAGCTGTTTTTT. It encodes CASIAGVGGNTGELFF.